This T cell receptor beta chain was identified in a study of T cells in Graves' hyperthyroidism and ophthalmopathy. Regarding the study as a whole: Ophthalmopathy, which appeared later, was predicted by the model a median around 6 months before onset. A 13 V-J signature model discriminated ophthalmopathy versus stable hyperthyroidism.

This clonotype turned up a few times. Its antigen is not known. Amplified TCR beta CDR3 regions derived from RNA transcripts. The TCR CDR3 first-round RT-PCR relied on the HTBI primer set. TCRdb used MiXCR to reprocess the multiplex PCR reads, holding one entry per CDR3 protein. The sample has hundreds of thousands of distinct CDR3 sequences; about 14% are singletons. Not enrolled were patients with uncontrolled infection, other autoimmune disease, pregnancy or lactation. Preceding any ophthalmopathy symptoms, the blood sample dates from first hyperthyroidism diagnosis. The TCR originated in a young woman with Graves' hyperthyroidism that later progressed to Graves' ophthalmopathy. The sequenced sample consisted of blood.

Here the CDR3 reads CASHGGGQETQYF. DNA for the CDR3: TGTGCCAGCCACGGAGGGGGTCAAGAGACCCAGTACTTC. This chain joins TRBV28 and TRBJ2-5; D might be TRBD1 or TRBD2, each matching 6 bases. The germline V gene encodes CDR1 MDHEN and CDR2 SYDVKM. The CDR3 spans 13 residues. V lost 8 bases and J 2 bases, leaving 12 bases between the germline ends.